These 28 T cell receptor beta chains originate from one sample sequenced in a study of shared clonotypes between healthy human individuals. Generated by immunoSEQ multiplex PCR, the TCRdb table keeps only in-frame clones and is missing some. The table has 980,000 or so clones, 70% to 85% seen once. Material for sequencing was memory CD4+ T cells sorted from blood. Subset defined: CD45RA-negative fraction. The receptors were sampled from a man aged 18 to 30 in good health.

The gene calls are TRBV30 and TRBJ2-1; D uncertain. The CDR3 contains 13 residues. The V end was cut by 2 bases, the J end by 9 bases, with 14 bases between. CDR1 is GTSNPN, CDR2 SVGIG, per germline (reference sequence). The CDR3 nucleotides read TGTGCCTGGAGTCCCTATGGAAAGTCTGAGCAGTTCTTC. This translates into CAWSPYGKSEQFF.

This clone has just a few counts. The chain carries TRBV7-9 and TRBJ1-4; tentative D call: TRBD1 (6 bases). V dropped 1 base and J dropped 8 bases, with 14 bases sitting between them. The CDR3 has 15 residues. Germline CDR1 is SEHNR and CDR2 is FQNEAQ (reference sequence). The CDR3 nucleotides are TGTGCCAGCAGCTTAGAGAGGGGGGCTGGGGAAAAACTGTTTTTT. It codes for CASSLERGAGEKLFF.

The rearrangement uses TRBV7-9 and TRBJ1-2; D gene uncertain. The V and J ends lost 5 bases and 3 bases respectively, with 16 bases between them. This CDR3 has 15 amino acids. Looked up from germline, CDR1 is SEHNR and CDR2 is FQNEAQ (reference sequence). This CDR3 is CASSPGRGTYYGYTF. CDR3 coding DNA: TGTGCCAGCAGCCCGGGTCGGGGAACTTACTATGGCTACACCTTC.

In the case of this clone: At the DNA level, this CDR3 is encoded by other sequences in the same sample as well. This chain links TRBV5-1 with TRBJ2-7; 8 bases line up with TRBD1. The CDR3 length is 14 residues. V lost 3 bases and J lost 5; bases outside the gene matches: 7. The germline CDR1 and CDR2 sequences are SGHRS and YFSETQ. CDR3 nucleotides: TGCGCCAGCAGCTACGGACAGGGTTCTCACGAGCAGTACTTC. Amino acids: CASSYGQGSHEQYF.

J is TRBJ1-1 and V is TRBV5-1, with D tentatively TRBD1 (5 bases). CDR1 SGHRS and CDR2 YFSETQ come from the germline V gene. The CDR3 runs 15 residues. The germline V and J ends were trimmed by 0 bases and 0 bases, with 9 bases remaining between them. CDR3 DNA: TGCGCCAGCAGCTTGGTTTGGGGCCTGAACACTGAAGCTTTCTTT. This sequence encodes CASSLVWGLNTEAFF.

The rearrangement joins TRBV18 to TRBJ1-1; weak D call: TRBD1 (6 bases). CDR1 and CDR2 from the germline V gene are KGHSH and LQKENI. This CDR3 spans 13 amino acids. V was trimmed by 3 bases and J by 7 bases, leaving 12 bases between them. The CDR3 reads CASSPNREGEAFF. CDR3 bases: TGTGCCAGCTCACCCAACAGGGAAGGTGAAGCTTTCTTT.

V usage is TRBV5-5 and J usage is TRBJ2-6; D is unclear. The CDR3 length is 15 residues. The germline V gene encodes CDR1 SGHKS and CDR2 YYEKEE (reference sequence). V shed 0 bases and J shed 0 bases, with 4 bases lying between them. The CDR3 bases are TGTGCCAGCAGCTTGGAGGCCTCTGGGGCCAACGTCCTGACTTTC. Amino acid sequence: CASSLEASGANVLTF.

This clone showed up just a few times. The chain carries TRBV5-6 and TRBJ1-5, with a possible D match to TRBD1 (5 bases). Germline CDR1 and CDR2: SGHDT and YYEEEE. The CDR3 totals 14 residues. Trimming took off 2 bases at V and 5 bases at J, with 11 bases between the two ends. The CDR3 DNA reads TGTGCCAGCAGCTTAACAAGGGGCTATCAGCCCCAGCATTTT. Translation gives CASSLTRGYQPQHF.

CDR3 residues: CASSPRRPGGDEQFF. The CDR3 coding sequence is TGCGCCAGCAGTCCCAGGAGGCCCGGCGGCGATGAGCAGTTCTTC. The rearrangement joins TRBV10-1 to TRBJ2-1, with D possibly matching TRBD2 (5 bases). From germline, CDR1 is WNHNN and CDR2 SYGVQD (reference sequence). With 5 bases removed from V and 8 bases from J, the gap between germline ends came to 19 bases. The CDR3 is made up of 15 amino acids.

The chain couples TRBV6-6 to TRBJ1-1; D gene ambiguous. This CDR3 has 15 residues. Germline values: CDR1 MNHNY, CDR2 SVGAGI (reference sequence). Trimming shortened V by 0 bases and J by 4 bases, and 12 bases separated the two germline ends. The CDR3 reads CASSYSSKGPTEAFF. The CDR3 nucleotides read TGTGCCAGCAGTTACTCGAGTAAGGGCCCCACTGAAGCTTTCTTT.

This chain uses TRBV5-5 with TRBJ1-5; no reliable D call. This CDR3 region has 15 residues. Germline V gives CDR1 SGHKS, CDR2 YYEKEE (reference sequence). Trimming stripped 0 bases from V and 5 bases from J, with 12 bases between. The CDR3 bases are TGTGCCAGCAGCTTGGGCCAGACGCCATATCAGCCCCAGCATTTT. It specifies CASSLGQTPYQPQHF.

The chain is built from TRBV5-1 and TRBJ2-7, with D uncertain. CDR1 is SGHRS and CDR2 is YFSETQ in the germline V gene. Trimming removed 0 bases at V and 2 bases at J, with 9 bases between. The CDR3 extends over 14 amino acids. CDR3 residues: CASSLDAGPYEQYF. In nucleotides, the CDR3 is TGCGCCAGCAGCTTGGATGCAGGCCCCTACGAGCAGTACTTC.

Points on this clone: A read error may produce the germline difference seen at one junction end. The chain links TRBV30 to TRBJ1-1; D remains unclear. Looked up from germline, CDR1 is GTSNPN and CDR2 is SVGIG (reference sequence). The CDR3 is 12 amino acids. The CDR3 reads CAWEESNAEAFF. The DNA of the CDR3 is TGTGCCTGGGAAGAATCGAACGCTGAAGCTTTCTTT. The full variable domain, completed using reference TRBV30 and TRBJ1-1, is SQTIHQWPATLVQPVGSPLSLECTVEGTSNPNLYWYRQAAGRGLQLLFYSVGIGQISSEVPQNLSASRPQDRQFILSSKKLLLSDSGFYLCAWEESNAEAFFGQGTRLTVV.

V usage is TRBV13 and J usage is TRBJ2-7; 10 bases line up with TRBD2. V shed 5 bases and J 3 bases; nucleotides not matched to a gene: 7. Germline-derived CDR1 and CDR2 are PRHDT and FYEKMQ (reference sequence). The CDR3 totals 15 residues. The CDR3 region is CASSPRLAGVYEQYF. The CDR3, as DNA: TGTGCCAGCAGCCCTCGGCTAGCGGGAGTCTACGAGCAGTACTTC.

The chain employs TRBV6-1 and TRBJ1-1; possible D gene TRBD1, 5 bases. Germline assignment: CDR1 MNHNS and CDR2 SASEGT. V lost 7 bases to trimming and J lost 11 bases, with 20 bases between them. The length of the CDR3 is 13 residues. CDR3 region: CASTQSLGVRAFF. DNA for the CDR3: TGTGCCAGCACTCAAAGTTTGGGGGTTCGGGCTTTCTTT.

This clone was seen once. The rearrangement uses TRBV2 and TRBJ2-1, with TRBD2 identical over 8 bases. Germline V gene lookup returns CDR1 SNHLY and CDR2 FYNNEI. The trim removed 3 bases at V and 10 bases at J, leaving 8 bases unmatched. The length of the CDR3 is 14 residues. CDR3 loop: CASSDDGGAREQFF. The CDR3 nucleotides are TGTGCCAGCAGTGATGACGGGGGGGCAAGGGAGCAGTTCTTC. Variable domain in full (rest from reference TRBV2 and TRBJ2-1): EPEVTQTPSHQVTQMGQEVILRCVPISNHLYFYWYRQILGQKVEFLVSFYNNEISEKSEIFDDQFSVERPDGSNFTLKIRSTKLEDSAMYFCASSDDGGAREQFFGPGTRLTVL.

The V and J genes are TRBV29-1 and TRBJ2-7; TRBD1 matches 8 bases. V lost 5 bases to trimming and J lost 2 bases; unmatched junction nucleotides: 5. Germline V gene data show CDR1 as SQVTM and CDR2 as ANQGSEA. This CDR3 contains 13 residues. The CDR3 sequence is CSVTQGGAYEQYF. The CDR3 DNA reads TGCAGCGTTACACAGGGGGGCGCCTACGAGCAGTACTTC.

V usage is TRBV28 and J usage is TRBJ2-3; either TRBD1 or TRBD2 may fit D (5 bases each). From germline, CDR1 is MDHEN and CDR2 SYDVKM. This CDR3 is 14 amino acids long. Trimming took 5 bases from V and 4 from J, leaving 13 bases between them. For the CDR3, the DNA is TGTGCCAGCAGTCCGCCGGGGACGGCAGATACGCAGTATTTT. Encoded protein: CASSPPGTADTQYF. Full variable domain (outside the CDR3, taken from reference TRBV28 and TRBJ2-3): DVKVTQSSRYLVKRTGEKVFLECVQDMDHENMFWYRQDPGLGLRLIYFSYDVKMKEKGDIPEGYSVSREKKERFSLILESASTNQTSMYLCASSPPGTADTQYFGPGTRLTVL.

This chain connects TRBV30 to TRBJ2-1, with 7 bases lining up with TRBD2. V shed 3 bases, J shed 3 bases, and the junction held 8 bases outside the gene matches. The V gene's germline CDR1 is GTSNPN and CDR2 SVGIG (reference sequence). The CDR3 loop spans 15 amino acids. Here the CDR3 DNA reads TGTGCCTGGAGATTCGCGGGAGTGAACTACAATGAGCAGTTCTTC. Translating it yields CAWRFAGVNYNEQFF.

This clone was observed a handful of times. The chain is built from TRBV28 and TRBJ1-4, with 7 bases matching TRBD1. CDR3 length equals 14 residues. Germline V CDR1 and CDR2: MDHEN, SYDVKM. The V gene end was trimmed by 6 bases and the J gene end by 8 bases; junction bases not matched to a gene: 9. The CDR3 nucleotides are TGTGCCAGCAGCCGTGGACAGGCTGGCGAAAAACTGTTTTTT. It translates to CASSRGQAGEKLFF.

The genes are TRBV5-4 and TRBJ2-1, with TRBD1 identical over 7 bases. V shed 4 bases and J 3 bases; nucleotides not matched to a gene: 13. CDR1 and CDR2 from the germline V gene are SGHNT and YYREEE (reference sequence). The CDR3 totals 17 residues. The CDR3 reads CASSAGTDRILYNEQFF. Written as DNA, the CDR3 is TGTGCCAGCAGCGCCGGGACAGATCGCATCCTCTACAATGAGCAGTTCTTC.

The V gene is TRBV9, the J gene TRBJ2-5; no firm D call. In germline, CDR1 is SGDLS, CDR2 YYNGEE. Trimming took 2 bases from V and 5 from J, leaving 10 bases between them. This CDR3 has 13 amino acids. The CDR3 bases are TGTGCCAGCAGCGTTGGTAGGGATGAGACCCAGTACTTC. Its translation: CASSVGRDETQYF.

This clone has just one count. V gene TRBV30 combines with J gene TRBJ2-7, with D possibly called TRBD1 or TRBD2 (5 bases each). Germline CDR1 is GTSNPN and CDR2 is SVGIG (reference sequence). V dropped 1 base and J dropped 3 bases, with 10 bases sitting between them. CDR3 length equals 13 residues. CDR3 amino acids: CAWSGGELYEQYF. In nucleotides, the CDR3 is TGTGCCTGGAGTGGAGGGGAACTCTACGAGCAGTACTTC.

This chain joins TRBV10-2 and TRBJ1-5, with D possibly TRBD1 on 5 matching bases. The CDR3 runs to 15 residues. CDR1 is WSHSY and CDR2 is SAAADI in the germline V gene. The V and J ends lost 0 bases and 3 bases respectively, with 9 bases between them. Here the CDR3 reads CASSESGPNNQPQHF. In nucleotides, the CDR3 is TGCGCCAGCAGTGAGTCGGGACCGAACAATCAGCCCCAGCATTTT.

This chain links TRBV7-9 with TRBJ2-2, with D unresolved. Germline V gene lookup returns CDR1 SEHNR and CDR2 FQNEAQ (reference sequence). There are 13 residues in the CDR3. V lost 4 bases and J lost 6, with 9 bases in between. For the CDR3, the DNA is TGTGCCAGCAGCTCCCCGTGGTCCGGGGAGCTGTTTTTT. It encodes CASSSPWSGELFF.

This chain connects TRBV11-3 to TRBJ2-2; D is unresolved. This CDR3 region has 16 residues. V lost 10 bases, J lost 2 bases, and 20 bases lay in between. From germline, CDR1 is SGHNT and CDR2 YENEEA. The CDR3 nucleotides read TGTGCCAAGCCGTCTCTGGCTTCCCAAAACACCGGGGAGCTGTTTTTT. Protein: CAKPSLASQNTGELFF.

As DNA, the CDR3 is TGTGCCAGCAGTGATTGGGCAGATTATGGCTACACCTTC. It yields the protein CASSDWADYGYTF. V usage is TRBV2 and J usage is TRBJ1-2; no clear D gene. Germline assignment: CDR1 SNHLY and CDR2 FYNNEI. V was pared by 3 bases and J by 5 bases, with 10 bases between. The CDR3 extends over 13 amino acids. The full variable domain, in which reference TRBV2 and TRBJ1-2 provide the parts outside the CDR3, is EPEVTQTPSHQVTQMGQEVILRCVPISNHLYFYWYRQILGQKVEFLVSFYNNEISEKSEIFDDQFSVERPDGSNFTLKIRSTKLEDSAMYFCASSDWADYGYTFGSGTRLTVV.

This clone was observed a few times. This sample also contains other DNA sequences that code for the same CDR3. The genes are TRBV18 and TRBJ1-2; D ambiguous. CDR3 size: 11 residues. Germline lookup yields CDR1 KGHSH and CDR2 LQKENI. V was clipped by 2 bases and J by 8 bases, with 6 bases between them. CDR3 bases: TGTGCCAGCTCACCAGGGGAAGGCTACACCTTC. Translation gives CASSPGEGYTF.